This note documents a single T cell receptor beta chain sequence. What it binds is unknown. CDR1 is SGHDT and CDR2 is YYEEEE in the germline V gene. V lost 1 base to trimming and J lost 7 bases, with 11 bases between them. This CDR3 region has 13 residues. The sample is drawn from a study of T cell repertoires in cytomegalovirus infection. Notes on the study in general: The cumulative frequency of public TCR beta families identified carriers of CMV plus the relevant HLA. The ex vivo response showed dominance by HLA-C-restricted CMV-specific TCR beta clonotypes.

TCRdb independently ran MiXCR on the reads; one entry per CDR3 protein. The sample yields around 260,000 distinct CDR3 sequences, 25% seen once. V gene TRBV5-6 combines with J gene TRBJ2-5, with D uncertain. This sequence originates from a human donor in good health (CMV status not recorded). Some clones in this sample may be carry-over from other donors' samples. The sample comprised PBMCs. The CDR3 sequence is CASSLSISGTQYF. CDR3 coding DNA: TGTGCCAGCAGCTTGAGTATTTCGGGGACCCAGTACTTC.